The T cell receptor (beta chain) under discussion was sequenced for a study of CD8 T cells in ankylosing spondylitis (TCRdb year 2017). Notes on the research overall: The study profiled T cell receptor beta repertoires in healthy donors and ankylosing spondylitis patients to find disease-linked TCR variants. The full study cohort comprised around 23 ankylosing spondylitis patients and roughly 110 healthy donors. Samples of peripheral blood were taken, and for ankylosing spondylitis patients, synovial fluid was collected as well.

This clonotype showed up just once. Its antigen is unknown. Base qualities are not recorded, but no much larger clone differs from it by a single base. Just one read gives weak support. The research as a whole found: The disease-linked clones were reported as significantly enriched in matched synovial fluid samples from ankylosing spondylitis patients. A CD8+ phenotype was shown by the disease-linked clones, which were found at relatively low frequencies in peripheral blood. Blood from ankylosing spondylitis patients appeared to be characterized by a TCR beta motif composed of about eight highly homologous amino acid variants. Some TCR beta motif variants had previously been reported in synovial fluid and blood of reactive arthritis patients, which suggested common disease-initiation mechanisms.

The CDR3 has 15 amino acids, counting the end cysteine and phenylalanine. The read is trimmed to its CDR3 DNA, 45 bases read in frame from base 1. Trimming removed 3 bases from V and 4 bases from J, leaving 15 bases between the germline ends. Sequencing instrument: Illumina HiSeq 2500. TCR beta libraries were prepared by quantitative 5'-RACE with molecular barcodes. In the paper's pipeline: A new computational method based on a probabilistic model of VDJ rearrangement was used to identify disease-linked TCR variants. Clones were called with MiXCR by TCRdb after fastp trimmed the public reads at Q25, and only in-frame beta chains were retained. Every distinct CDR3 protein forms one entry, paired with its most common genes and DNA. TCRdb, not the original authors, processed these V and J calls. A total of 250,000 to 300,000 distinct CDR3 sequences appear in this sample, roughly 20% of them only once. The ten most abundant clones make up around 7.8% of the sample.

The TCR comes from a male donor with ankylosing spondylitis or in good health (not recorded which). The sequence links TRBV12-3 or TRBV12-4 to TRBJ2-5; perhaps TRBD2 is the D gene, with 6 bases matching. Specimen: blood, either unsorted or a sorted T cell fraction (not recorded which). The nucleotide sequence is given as TGTGCCAGCAGTTTTAGGCGGAGGGACGGAGAGACCCAGTACTTC. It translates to CASSFRRRDGETQYF.